Listed below are T cell receptor beta chains from one sample, sequenced in a study of blood T cell repertoires in COVID-19. Sequencing was performed with immunoSEQ multiplex PCR; in TCRdb, only in-frame clones are kept and a portion is missing. This table has roughly 91,000 clones, approximately 80% appearing once. The sequencing sample was made of peripheral blood. The receptors were sampled from a man in his 70s with acute or convalescent COVID-19. The CDR3 runs from the conserved cysteine through the conserved F or W. Each record gives: J gene, clone size, D gene, V gene, CDR3 DNA, CDR3 protein. D genes are given only for firm matches. The size field is filled for only some rows; it gives once, few, many or a size class.

J: TRBJ1-2
size: .
D: .
V: TRBV5-6
DNA: TGTGCCAGCAGCTTGGAGTACGGGTATGGCTACACCTTC
CDR3: CASSLEYGYGYTF

J: TRBJ1-5
size: .
D: TRBD1
V: TRBV27
DNA: TGTGCCAGCAGTCCGCAAACAGGGGGATCTCAGCCCCAGCATTTT
CDR3: CASSPQTGGSQPQHF

J: TRBJ1-1
size: .
D: .
V: TRBV28
DNA: TGTGCCAGCACACGTGAGGTAGTTGTGAACACTGAAGCTTTCTTT
CDR3: CASTREVVVNTEAFF

J: TRBJ1-2
size: .
D: .
V: TRBV25-1
DNA: TGTGCCAGCAGTGAATATACTAGCTATGGCTACACCTTC
CDR3: CASSEYTSYGYTF

J: TRBJ1-1
size: .
D: .
V: TRBV15
DNA: TGTGCCACCAGCGGCACGGGCACTGAAGCTTTCTTT
CDR3: CATSGTGTEAFF

J: TRBJ2-5
size: .
D: TRBD1
V: TRBV14
DNA: TGTGCCAGCAGCCGACAGGGTGTGACCCAGTACTTC
CDR3: CASSRQGVTQYF

J: TRBJ1-3
size: few
D: .
V: TRBV29-1
DNA: TGCAGCGTTGCAGGGCAGCTCTCTGGAAACACCATATATTTT
CDR3: CSVAGQLSGNTIYF

J: TRBJ1-1
size: .
D: .
V: TRBV28
DNA: TGTGCCAGCAGTTTAATCGTCAGACAGAACACTGAAGCTTTCTTT
CDR3: CASSLIVRQNTEAFF

J: TRBJ1-2
size: .
D: .
V: TRBV10-3
DNA: TGTGCCATCAGTGAAAATAGGGAGAACTATGGCTACACCTTC
CDR3: CAISENRENYGYTF

J: TRBJ2-2
size: once
D: TRBD1
V: TRBV5-1
DNA: TGCGCCAGCTCCTTCGGACAGGGAAACACCGGGGAGCTGTTTTTT
CDR3: CASSFGQGNTGELFF

J: TRBJ1-4
size: once
D: .
V: TRBV4-1
DNA: TGCGCCAGCAGCCAAGAGGACCCCAGGGGCCGTACTAATGAAAAACTGTTTTTT
CDR3: CASSQEDPRGRTNEKLFF

J: TRBJ1-6
size: .
D: .
V: TRBV11-2
DNA: TGTGCCAGCAGCTTAGGACAAGGGGGTTCACCCCTCCACTTT
CDR3: CASSLGQGGSPLHF

J: TRBJ2-1
size: .
D: .
V: TRBV7-9
DNA: TGTGCCAGCAGCTTACGGCCGCGGGGGCCAAACAATGAGCAGTTCTTC
CDR3: CASSLRPRGPNNEQFF

J: TRBJ1-5
size: few
D: .
V: TRBV28
DNA: TGTGCCAGCAGTTTATGGCAGAGCAATCAGCCCCAGCATTTT
CDR3: CASSLWQSNQPQHF

J: TRBJ2-2
size: few
D: TRBD2
V: TRBV5-4
DNA: TGTGCCAGCGGGGGACTAGCGGGAGGGCCAGCCACCGGGGAGCTGTTTTTT
CDR3: CASGGLAGGPATGELFF

J: TRBJ1-4
size: .
D: .
V: TRBV24-1
DNA: TGTGCCACCAGTGATACACTCGTGGGGGGAGATCCCGAAAAACTGTTTTTT
CDR3: CATSDTLVGGDPEKLFF

J: TRBJ2-3
size: .
D: .
V: TRBV30
DNA: TGTGCCTGGACATTACTACAGGACACAGATACGCAGTATTTT
CDR3: CAWTLLQDTDTQYF

J: TRBJ2-1
size: .
D: TRBD2
V: TRBV4-2
DNA: TGTGCCAGCAGCCAAGGGCTAGCGGGGGACAATGAGCAGTTCTTC
CDR3: CASSQGLAGDNEQFF

J: TRBJ2-1
size: .
D: TRBD1
V: TRBV5-1
DNA: TGCGCCAGCAGCAAACTGGGACAGGGGGTCGACAATGAGCAGTTCTTC
CDR3: CASSKLGQGVDNEQFF

J: TRBJ1-1
size: .
D: TRBD1
V: TRBV7-2
DNA: TGTGCCAGCAGGGACAGGGGCGCCACTGAAGCTTTCTTT
CDR3: CASRDRGATEAFF

J: TRBJ2-1
size: .
D: .
V: TRBV10-3
DNA: TGTGCCATCAGTGAAAGGCAGGGTATTGAGCAGTTCTTC
CDR3: CAISERQGIEQFF

J: TRBJ1-1
size: .
D: .
V: TRBV7-2
DNA: TGTGCCAGCAGCTTAGTCCCAGGGTATAAGGACACTGAAGCTTTCTTT
CDR3: CASSLVPGYKDTEAFF

J: TRBJ1-4
size: .
D: TRBD1
V: TRBV13
DNA: TGTGCCAGCAGTTTAAGGAGACAGGGTGGAGAAAAACTGTTTTTT
CDR3: CASSLRRQGGEKLFF

J: TRBJ1-4
size: once
D: .
V: TRBV2
DNA: TGTGCCAGCAGTGAACTGTTGGGAGCTAATGAAAAACTGTTTTTT
CDR3: CASSELLGANEKLFF

J: TRBJ1-2
size: many
D: .
V: TRBV2
DNA: TGTGCCAGCAGTGGGGGTTTGAGGGTCGGTGGCTACACCTTC
CDR3: CASSGGLRVGGYTF

J: TRBJ1-2
size: few
D: .
V: TRBV5-6
DNA: TGTGCCAGCAGCTTGTGGGGGCGCGAGTATGGCTACACCTTC
CDR3: CASSLWGREYGYTF